The 8 T cell receptor beta chains reported below all come from one sample, sequenced in a study of shared clonotypes between healthy human individuals. CD8 cells classed as naive were CD45RO-negative and positively selected for CCR7, excluding terminally differentiated effector memory CD45RA+ cells. Sequenced by immunoSEQ multiplex PCR; TCRdb stores in-frame clones only, minus some. The sample consists of about 590,000 clones, about 95% of them appearing once. Input material: naive CD8+ T cells sorted from blood. The receptors originated from a woman in her thirties in good health.

The rearrangement links TRBV5-6 to TRBJ2-1, with D hard to call. The germline V gene encodes CDR1 SGHDT and CDR2 YYEEEE. This CDR3 comprises 14 residues. V lost 3 bases and J 8 bases, leaving 15 bases between the germline ends. CDR3: CASSSMVTADEQFF. CDR3 DNA: TGTGCCAGCAGCTCAATGGTGACGGCCGATGAGCAGTTCTTC.

With respect to this clone: Other DNA sequences of this sample code for an identical CDR3. The CDR3 DNA sequence: TGTGCCAGCAGTTGGGGCGTCGAGCAGTACTTC. Protein sequence: CASSWGVEQYF. J is TRBJ2-7 and V is TRBV28, with D possibly TRBD1 on 5 matching bases. V dropped 4 bases and J dropped 6 bases, with 7 bases sitting between them. CDR3 length: 11 residues. The germline V gene encodes CDR1 MDHEN and CDR2 SYDVKM.

The genes are TRBV5-6 and TRBJ2-3, with TRBD2 matching 10 bases. The CDR3 consists of 19 residues. Germline V gene sequence: CDR1 SGHDT, CDR2 YYEEEE. V was pared by 0 bases and J by 0 bases, with 10 bases of the junction left unmatched. CDR3 in amino acids: CASSLGFTSGEGSTDTQYF. The CDR3 coding sequence is TGTGCCAGCAGCTTGGGATTTACTAGCGGGGAGGGTAGCACAGATACGCAGTATTTT.

This chain links TRBV7-2 with TRBJ2-7, with a weak D call TRBD2 (5 bases). CDR1 SGHTA and CDR2 FQGNSA come from the germline V gene. V was cut by 4 bases and J by 7 bases, with 17 bases left in between. The CDR3 is 14 amino acids. This CDR3 is CASSYHRGEREQYF. Written as DNA, the CDR3 is TGTGCCAGCAGCTACCATCGGGGTGAGAGGGAGCAGTACTTC. The full variable domain, rest sourced from reference TRBV7-2 and TRBJ2-7, is GAGVSQSPSNKVTEKGKDVELRCDPISGHTALYWYRQSLGQGLEFLIYFQGNSAPDKSGLPSDRFSAERTGGSVSTLTIQRTQQEDSAVYLCASSYHRGEREQYFGPGTRLTVT.

The genes are TRBV21-1 and TRBJ2-6; no DNA check was done on the table's D call, TRBD1. TRBV21-1 is a recognized pseudogene. The CDR3 consists of 16 residues. For the CDR3, the DNA is TGTGCCAGCAGCAAAGTGGCTTCCTCTGGGGCCAACGTCCTGACTTTC. Its protein is CASSKVASSGANVLTF.

The chain recombines TRBV27 with TRBJ2-2; the match to TRBD2 covers 15 bases. This CDR3 comprises 15 residues. With 5 bases clipped from V and 6 bases from J, the junction kept 1 base outside the gene matches. Germline values: CDR1 MNHEY, CDR2 SMNVEV (reference sequence). This chain's CDR3 is CASSRTSGRAGELFF. The CDR3 DNA is TGTGCCAGCAGTCGGACTAGCGGGAGGGCCGGGGAGCTGTTTTTT.

This rearrangement joins TRBV27 to TRBJ2-1; D uncertain. The V end lost 5 bases, the J end lost 5 bases, and 10 bases lay between the germline ends. This CDR3 is 13 amino acids long. Per the germline V gene, CDR1 is MNHEY and CDR2 is SMNVEV (reference sequence). CDR3 amino acids: CASSPFRNNEQFF. As DNA, the CDR3 is TGTGCCAGCAGTCCCTTTCGGAACAATGAGCAGTTCTTC.

The rearrangement links TRBV19 to TRBJ1-1; D perhaps matches TRBD1 (5 bases). V shed 3 bases and J shed 3 bases, with 17 bases lying between them. This CDR3 is built from 16 residues. The germline CDR1 and CDR2 sequences are LNHDA and SQIVND (reference sequence). The CDR3 is CASSIGRGRGDTEAFF. Here the CDR3 DNA reads TGTGCCAGTAGTATCGGCCGGGGGAGGGGTGACACTGAAGCTTTCTTT.